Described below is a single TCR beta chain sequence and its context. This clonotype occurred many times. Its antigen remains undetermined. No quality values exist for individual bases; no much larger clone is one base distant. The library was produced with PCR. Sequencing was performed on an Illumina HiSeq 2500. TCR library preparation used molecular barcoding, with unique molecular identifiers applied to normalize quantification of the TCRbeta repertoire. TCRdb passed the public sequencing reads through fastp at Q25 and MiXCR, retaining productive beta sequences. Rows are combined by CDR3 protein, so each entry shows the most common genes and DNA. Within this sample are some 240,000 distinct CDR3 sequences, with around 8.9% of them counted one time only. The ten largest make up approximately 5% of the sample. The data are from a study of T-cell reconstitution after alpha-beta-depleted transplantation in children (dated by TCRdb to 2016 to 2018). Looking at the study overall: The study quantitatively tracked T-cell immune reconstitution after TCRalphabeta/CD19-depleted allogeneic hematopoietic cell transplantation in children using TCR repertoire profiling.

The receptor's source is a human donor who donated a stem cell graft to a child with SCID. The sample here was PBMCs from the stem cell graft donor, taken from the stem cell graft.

The DNA is as follows: TGTGCCAGCAGCTTGGATGACACTGAAGCTTTCTTT. Its protein reads: CASSLDDTEAFF. The chain couples TRBV5-6 to TRBJ1-1; the D gene cannot be resolved reliably. V drops 0 bases and J drops 3 bases, leaving 3 bases in between. The CDR3 goes from the cysteine to the phenylalanine over 12 residues. Only the CDR3 part of the read is kept: 36 bases, read in frame from the first base. CDR1 and CDR2 were assigned from the germline V gene as SGHDT and YYEEEE. With the rest looked up from the reference TRBV5-6 and TRBJ1-1 genes rather than sequenced, the full variable domain is DAGVTQSPTHLIKTRGQQVTLRCSPKSGHDTVSWYQQALGQGPQFIFQYYEEEERQRGNFPDRFSGHQFPNYSSELNVNALLLGDSALYLCASSLDDTEAFFGQGTRLTVV.